The subject of this entry is one T cell receptor (beta chain). Its binding antigen is unknown. No base quality values were provided; no much bigger clone lies one nucleotide off. The data belong to a study of blood T cell repertoires in COVID-19 (dated by TCRdb to the early 2020s). Turning to the overall study: Collaborator samples came from the United States, Italy and Spain and covered acute and convalescent phases of COVID-19. The prospective study material was composed of cDNA or gDNA derived from T cells, B-cell-depleted T cells, or PBMCs. Deeply sampled blood TCRbeta repertoires from subjects exposed to, actively infected with, or recovered from COVID-19 were included in the dataset. The repertoires were released in a freely available public database meant as a resource for research on the immune response to SARS-CoV-2. Samples were obtained from the ongoing ImmuneRACE study (first 160 participants) and from approximately 1,200 subjects provided by 6 global collaborators. Nearly every sample came with metadata listing a de-identified subject ID, COVID-19 status, age in years and sex. HLA class I and class II types, where available, came from metadata supplied by the sample provider rather than from assay-based typing. Broader findings and caveats from the paper: The quantity of clinical and demographic metadata differed by source and by participant and was supplied without curation.

The collaborating institutions used their own protocols to collect whole blood in K2EDTA tubes. For TCRbeta analysis, collaborator samples were shipped as frozen whole blood, as isolated PBMCs, or as DNA extracted from either sample type. TCRbeta CDR3 regions were amplified from genomic DNA by means of the immunoSEQ Assay, a bias-controlled multiplex PCR. On the authors' methods: Nucleated cell counts per sample were estimated from amplification of reference gene primers within the assay. To quantify the absolute abundance of each unique TCRbeta CDR3 rearrangement, sequence reads were collapsed and filtered. For each sample, productive Simpson clonality was calculated as the square root of Simpson's diversity index over productive rearrangements. The clones in this table, taken by TCRdb from immuneACCESS, are in-frame only. Not every clone is retained; where verified, under half of the shortfall comes from an unresolved V gene, and the cause of the rest is unknown. The V and J calls and the clone size are those of that table, but D and trimming were determined from the DNA. The sample profile shows about 110,000 clones; about 85% of them were found once. The top ten hold roughly 4.1% of the sample.

V is pruned by 6 bases and J by 6 bases, leaving 12 bases of the junction without a gene match. CDR1 is given as KGHSH and CDR2 as LQKENI, both from the germline V gene. Measured from the cysteine to the valine, the CDR3 is 15 residues long. Only the CDR3 part of the read is kept: 45 bases, read in frame from the first base. The receptor was derived from an older woman with acute or convalescent COVID-19. The sample consisted of peripheral blood. In this chain, TRBV18 is recombined with TRBJ2-7, with TRBD2 matching 9 junction bases. The CDR3 in this case is CASSLRGGLGGEQYV. In nucleotides, the sequence is TGTGCCAGCTCCCTGCGGGGGGGCCTAGGGGGCGAGCAGTACGTC.